The T cell receptor (beta chain) under discussion was sequenced for a study of CD8 T cells in ankylosing spondylitis. This CDR3 has 14 amino acids. Study-level results: What seemed typical of ankylosing spondylitis blood was a TCR beta motif built from about 8 highly homologous variants. Disease-linked clones were reportedly significantly enriched in matched ankylosing spondylitis synovial fluid.

Quantitative molecular-barcoded 5'-RACE generated the TCR beta libraries. One entry per CDR3 protein results from TCRdb running MiXCR on the 5' RACE reads. The profile shows about 36,000 distinct CDR3 sequences, approximately 5.9% of them singletons. In this sample, this clonotype turned up many times. Its antigen remains unidentified. This sequence was found in a male donor with ankylosing spondylitis or in good health (not recorded which). The chain links TRBV21-1 to TRBJ2-7; TRBD2 was called by the table and not checked on the DNA. TRBV21-1 has pseudogene status. The specimen was blood, either unsorted or a sorted T cell fraction (not recorded which). The CDR3 DNA follows: TGTGCCAGCAGCGATCCGGGACTGTCCTACGAGCAGTACTTC. This encodes CASSDPGLSYEQYF.